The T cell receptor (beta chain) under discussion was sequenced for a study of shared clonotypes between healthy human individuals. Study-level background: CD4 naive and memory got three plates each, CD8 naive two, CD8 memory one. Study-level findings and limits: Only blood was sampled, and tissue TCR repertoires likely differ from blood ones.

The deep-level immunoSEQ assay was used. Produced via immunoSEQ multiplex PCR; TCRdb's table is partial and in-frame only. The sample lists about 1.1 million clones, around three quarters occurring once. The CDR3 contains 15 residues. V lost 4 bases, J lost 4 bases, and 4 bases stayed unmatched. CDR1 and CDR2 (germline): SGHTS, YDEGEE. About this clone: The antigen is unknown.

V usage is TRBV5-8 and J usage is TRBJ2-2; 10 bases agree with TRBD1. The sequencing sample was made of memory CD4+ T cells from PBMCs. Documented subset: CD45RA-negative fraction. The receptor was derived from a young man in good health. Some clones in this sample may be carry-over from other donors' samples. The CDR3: CASSPGQGTTGELFF. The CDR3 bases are TGTGCCAGCAGCCCGGGACAGGGGACCACCGGGGAGCTGTTTTTT.